The rows below give T cell receptor beta chains drawn from one sample of a study of blood T cell repertoires in COVID-19. Generated by immunoSEQ multiplex PCR, the TCRdb table keeps only in-frame clones and is missing some. The table includes about 170,000 clones, under 85% detected once. The sequencing sample was made of peripheral blood. These TCRs come from a man between 65 and 85 years old with acute or convalescent COVID-19. Both conserved end residues are part of each CDR3. The D gene is left open where the match is weak. Only some rows state a clone size, as once, few, many or a class for expanded clones.

V,J,size,D,DNA,CDR3
TRBV7-2,TRBJ2-5,-,TRBD2,TGTGCCAGCAGCTTCACTAGCGGGAGGGGGTACTTC,CASSFTSGRGYF
TRBV6-5,TRBJ2-3,-,-,TGTGCCAGCAGTCAGGCCAGGGCGCGCACAGATACGCAGTATTTT,CASSQARARTDTQYF
TRBV5-1,TRBJ1-1,-,TRBD1,TGCGCCAGCAGCTCAGGGGGATACACTGAAGCTTTCTTT,CASSSGGYTEAFF
TRBV4-2,TRBJ2-7,-,TRBD1,TGTGCCAGCAGCCAAGATCCGGGACAGACCGCTATAGAGCAGTACTTC,CASSQDPGQTAIEQYF
TRBV7-9,TRBJ1-2,-,TRBD1,TGTGCCAGCAGCCAAGCAACGACAGGGACAGTCGGCTACACCTTC,CASSQATTGTVGYTF
TRBV18,TRBJ2-7,-,TRBD1,TGTGCCAGCTCGGGGACAGGGGGGTTCAACGAGCAGTACTTC,CASSGTGGFNEQYF
TRBV7-3,TRBJ2-3,-,-,TGTGCCAGCAGCTCAAACCCTAGCTCCGATACGCAGTATTTT,CASSSNPSSDTQYF
TRBV6-1,TRBJ2-1,-,TRBD2,TGTGCCAGCAGTGAAACGGCTAGCGGGGCGTCCTACAATGAGCAGTTCTTC,CASSETASGASYNEQFF
TRBV2,TRBJ1-6,-,-,TGTGCCAGCAGTGAACGCAGATCCTATAATTCACCCCTCCACTTT,CASSERRSYNSPLHF
TRBV6-5,TRBJ2-7,once,TRBD1,TGTGCCAGCAGTTACTCCGGGACAGGTCAATACGAGCAGTACTTC,CASSYSGTGQYEQYF
TRBV15,TRBJ1-4,few,-,TGTGCCACCAGCAGGGCAGCGGGAGAAAAACTGTTTTTT,CATSRAAGEKLFF
TRBV2,TRBJ2-5,-,-,TGTGCCAGCAGTGACAGGGGCCAAGAGACCCAGTACTTC,CASSDRGQETQYF
TRBV5-1,TRBJ2-1,-,TRBD1,TGCGCCAGCAGCAGGACAGGGGACAATGAGCAGTTCTTC,CASSRTGDNEQFF
TRBV19,TRBJ1-1,-,TRBD1,TGTGCCAGTAGTATAGAGGGTAAGGAACAGGGGCCCTTGAACACTGAAGCTTTCTTT,CASSIEGKEQGPLNTEAFF
TRBV27,TRBJ2-1,-,-,TGTGCCAGCACCCTAGGGGTTGAGCAGTTCTTC,CASTLGVEQFF
TRBV12-3/TRBV12-4,TRBJ2-4,-,TRBD1,TGTGCCAGCAGTTCTATAGACAGGGAGATTCAGTACTTC,CASSSIDREIQYF
TRBV19,TRBJ1-5,-,TRBD1,TGTGCCAGTAGCCCATACCGGGACAGGGGAAATCAGCCCCAGCATTTT,CASSPYRDRGNQPQHF
TRBV9,TRBJ2-7,once,TRBD1,TGTGCCAGCAGCGCGGGACAGGAGGGGATGTACGAGCAGTACTTC,CASSAGQEGMYEQYF
TRBV12-3/TRBV12-4,TRBJ1-2,-,-,TGTGCCAGCAGTCCTACAGGGAACTATGGCTACACCTTC,CASSPTGNYGYTF
TRBV5-5,TRBJ2-5,-,TRBD2,TGTGCCAGCAGCTCTGGACTAGCCCCCCAAGAGACCCAGTACTTC,CASSSGLAPQETQYF
TRBV2,TRBJ1-2,-,-,TGTGCCAGCAGGGTAACAGGGACGGACTATGGCTACACCTTC,CASRVTGTDYGYTF
TRBV6-5,TRBJ2-1,-,TRBD2,TGTGCCAGCAGTTACGTAGGGCTAGCGGGAGAGGGGCAGTTCTTC,CASSYVGLAGEGQFF
TRBV27,TRBJ2-1,-,-,TGTGCCAGCAGTTTATTACCGAGCTCCTACAATGAGCAGTTCTTC,CASSLLPSSYNEQFF
TRBV10-3,TRBJ1-1,-,-,TGTGCCATCAGCGTCGGGAGTTACACTGAAGCTTTCTTT,CAISVGSYTEAFF
TRBV5-4,TRBJ2-7,-,-,TGTGCCAGCAGCCAACCTGCAGGCGAGCAGTACTTC,CASSQPAGEQYF
TRBV12-5,TRBJ2-1,once,-,TGTGCTAGTGGTTTGGGGTTAGCGGCTTACAATGAGCAGTTCTTC,CASGLGLAAYNEQFF